This record looks at one T cell receptor beta chain sequence and its context. These data belong to a study of blood T cell repertoires in COVID-19. Generated by immunoSEQ multiplex PCR, the TCRdb table keeps only in-frame clones and is missing some. The sample has over 150,000 clones; 65% to 90% are singletons. This CDR3 has 17 amino acids. CDR1 is SGHNT and CDR2 is YYREEE in the germline V gene (reference sequence). With 4 bases clipped from V and 0 bases from J, the junction kept 7 bases outside the gene matches. The chain is built from TRBV5-4 and TRBJ2-3; 11 positions agree with TRBD2. Input material: peripheral blood. The TCR was taken from a human donor in a cohort sampled during active COVID-19. The CDR3 coding sequence is TGTGCCAGCAGCCCCGGGACTAGCGGACCTAGCACAGATACGCAGTATTTT. Protein: CASSPGTSGPSTDTQYF. The full variable domain, rest sourced from reference TRBV5-4 and TRBJ2-3, is ETGVTQSPTHLIKTRGQQVTLRCSSQSGHNTVSWYQQALGQGPQFIFQYYREEENGRGNFPPRFSGLQFPNYSSELNVNALELDDSALYLCASSPGTSGPSTDTQYFGPGTRLTVL.